This T cell receptor (beta chain) was recovered during a study of shared clonotypes between healthy human individuals. Only in-frame clones appear in the TCRdb table, and some are missing; sequencing was by immunoSEQ multiplex PCR. This sample has hundreds of thousands of clones; 73% occur once, and the top ten carry 1.5% to 2%. Germline-derived CDR1 and CDR2 are MDHEN and SYDVKM. This CDR3 has 14 residues. The V and J ends lost 2 bases and 3 bases respectively, with 10 bases between them. Sequencing was performed on memory CD4+ T cells sorted from blood. Indicated subset: CD45RA-negative fraction. The receptor was derived from a woman aged 30 to 39 in good health. This chain joins TRBV28 and TRBJ1-2; D is unclear. In nucleotides, the CDR3 is TGTGCCAGCAGTTTACCTGGATTGGACTATGGCTACACCTTC. This sequence encodes CASSLPGLDYGYTF.